This entry describes one T cell receptor beta chain. Patients were all untreated before their thyroid surgery. TCRdb re-called the PCR reads via MiXCR. The sample includes roughly 20,000 clones, over 20% of them seen just once. The sample comes from a study of metastatic and nonmetastatic thyroid tumors. V trimming: 1 base; J trimming: 2 bases; junction bases outside the gene matches: 9. Germline V gene data show CDR1 as SGHAT and CDR2 as FQNNGV. This CDR3 region has 17 residues. The sequenced sample was adjacent normal tissue. This sequence joins TRBV11-2 and TRBJ2-7; TRBD2 matches at 9 bases. The TCR was taken from a female donor with papillary thyroid cancer or a benign thyroid nodule (not recorded which). Some clones in this sample may be carry-over from other donors' samples. CDR3: CASSLVASGTYTYEQYF. CDR3 coding DNA: TGTGCCAGCAGCTTAGTTGCTAGCGGGACCTACACCTACGAGCAGTACTTC.